Given below is one TCR beta chain in context. Its antigen is as yet unknown. The sample contains more than one DNA sequence encoding this CDR3. This CDR3 spans 12 amino acids. Trimming removed 6 bases at V and 2 bases at J, with 6 bases between. The data originate from a study of Ad26.COV2.S vaccination and SARS-CoV-2 variants. Study as a whole: Once, or twice with 56 days between doses, Ad26.COV2.S was given intramuscularly. The study, taken as a whole, reports: Spike-specific TCR breadth ran higher among vaccine recipients than placebo recipients. Overall T cell responses may have been underestimated by the analyses of TCR breadth and depth.

This table comes from immunoSEQ multiplex PCR, and its TCRdb copy is limited to in-frame clones, with some not included. The sample contains hundreds of thousands of clones, more than 70% of which appear only once. Treatment indicated: roughly 18 received Ad26.COV2.S at low or high dose, single or two shots; a few received placebo; per-sample allocation not given. The investigators took samples on day 63 after the first vaccine or placebo injection. The chain is built from TRBV12-3 or TRBV12-4 and TRBJ2-3; either TRBD1 or TRBD2 may fit D (5 bases each). The sequence was obtained from a person between 18 and 59 years old who received the Ad26.COV2.S COVID-19 vaccine or a placebo. Source: peripheral blood, taken in a trial of Ad26.COV2.S vaccine versus placebo. Here the CDR3 reads CASRGTTDTQYF. The CDR3 region has the DNA TGTGCCAGCAGGGGGACCACAGATACGCAGTATTTT.